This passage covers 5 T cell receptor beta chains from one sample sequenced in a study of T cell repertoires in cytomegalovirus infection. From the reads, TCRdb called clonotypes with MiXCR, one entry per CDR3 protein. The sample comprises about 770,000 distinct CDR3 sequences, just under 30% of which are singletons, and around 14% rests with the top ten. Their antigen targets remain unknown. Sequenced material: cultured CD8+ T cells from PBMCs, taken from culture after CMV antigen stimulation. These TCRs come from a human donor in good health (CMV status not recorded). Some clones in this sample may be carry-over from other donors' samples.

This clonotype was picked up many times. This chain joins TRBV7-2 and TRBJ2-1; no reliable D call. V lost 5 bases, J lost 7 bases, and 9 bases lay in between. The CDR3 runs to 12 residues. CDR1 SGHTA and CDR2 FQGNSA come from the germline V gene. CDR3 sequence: CASSGDLNEQFF. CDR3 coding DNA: TGTGCCAGCAGCGGAGATTTAAATGAGCAGTTCTTC.

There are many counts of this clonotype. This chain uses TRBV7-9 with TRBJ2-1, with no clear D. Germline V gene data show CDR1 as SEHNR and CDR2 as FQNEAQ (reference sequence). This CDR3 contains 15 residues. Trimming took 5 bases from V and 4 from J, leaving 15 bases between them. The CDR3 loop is CASSPGVSSYNEQFF. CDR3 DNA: TGTGCCAGCAGCCCGGGCGTGTCAAGTTACAATGAGCAGTTCTTC.

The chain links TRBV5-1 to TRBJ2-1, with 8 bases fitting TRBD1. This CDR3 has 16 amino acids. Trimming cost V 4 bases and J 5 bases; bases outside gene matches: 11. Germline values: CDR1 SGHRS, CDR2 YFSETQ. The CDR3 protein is CASSAPLRDRNNEQFF. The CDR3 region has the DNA TGCGCCAGCAGCGCTCCACTTCGGGACAGGAACAATGAGCAGTTCTTC.

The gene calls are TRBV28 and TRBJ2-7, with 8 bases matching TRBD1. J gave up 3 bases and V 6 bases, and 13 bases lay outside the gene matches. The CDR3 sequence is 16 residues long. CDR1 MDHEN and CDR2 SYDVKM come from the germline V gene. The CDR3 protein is CASSISNRGNLYEQYV. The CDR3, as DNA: TGTGCCAGCAGCATATCAAACAGGGGGAACCTCTACGAGCAGTACGTC.

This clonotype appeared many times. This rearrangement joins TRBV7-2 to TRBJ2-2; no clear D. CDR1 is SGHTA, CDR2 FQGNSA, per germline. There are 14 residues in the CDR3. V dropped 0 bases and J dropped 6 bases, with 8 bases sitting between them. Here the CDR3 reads CASSLAGYAGELFF. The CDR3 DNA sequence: TGTGCCAGCAGCTTAGCAGGGTACGCCGGGGAGCTGTTTTTT.